These 3 T cell receptor beta chains were sequenced from one sample in a study of blood T cell repertoires in COVID-19. Clones were read by immunoSEQ multiplex PCR, and TCRdb kept only the in-frame ones, dropping some. The data contain 200,000 to 300,000 clones, about 82% of them singletons. The sample taken for sequencing was peripheral blood. The receptors originated from a woman aged 80 or over with COVID-19, enrolled during active disease.

With regard to this clone: Additional DNA sequences in this sample encode the identical CDR3. J is TRBJ1-1 and V is TRBV7-2, with D perhaps matching TRBD1 (5 bases). This CDR3 is built from 13 residues. Germline lookup yields CDR1 SGHTA and CDR2 FQGNSA. V lost 2 bases, J lost 2 bases, and 6 bases lay in between. The DNA for the CDR3 is TGTGCCAGCAGCTTAAGGGGCAACACTGAAGCTTTCTTT. This translates into CASSLRGNTEAFF.

The V call is TRBV3-1 (or the pseudogene TRBV3-2), the J call TRBJ1-2, with D perhaps TRBD1 (6 bases). Trimming removed 6 bases from V and 2 bases from J, with 10 bases in between. CDR1 and CDR2 from the germline V gene are LGHDT and YNNKEL (reference sequence). The CDR3 consists of 13 residues. The CDR3 loop is CASRQGPNYGYTF. The CDR3 coding sequence is TGTGCCAGCAGACAGGGACCGAACTATGGCTACACCTTC.

The rearrangement joins TRBV2 to TRBJ2-3; D gene ambiguous. This CDR3 has 14 residues. V gave up 5 bases and J gave up 7 bases, with 16 bases separating them. Germline loops: CDR1 SNHLY, CDR2 FYNNEI. Written as DNA, the CDR3 is TGTGCCAGCAGTAGAGGCGCTCTTCTTTATACGCAGTATTTT. This encodes CASSRGALLYTQYF.